The 31 T cell receptor beta chains below come from one sample, sequenced in a study of blood T cell repertoires in COVID-19. Sequencing used immunoSEQ multiplex PCR; TCRdb keeps in-frame clones, though not all of them. The sample shows approximately 280,000 clones, roughly 87% of them seen only once. Sequencing input: peripheral blood. Source of these receptors: a man aged 18-30 years with active or convalescent COVID-19.

This clone was seen a few times. This sequence joins TRBV12-5 and TRBJ2-1; D gene unclear. The germline V and J ends were trimmed by 1 base and 7 bases, with 2 bases remaining between them. The CDR3 totals 11 residues. CDR1 and CDR2 from the germline V gene are LGHNT and FRNRAP. CDR3 protein: CASGLANEQFF. CDR3 nucleotide sequence: TGTGCTAGTGGTTTGGCTAATGAGCAGTTCTTC. Variable domain in full (rest from reference TRBV12-5 and TRBJ2-1): DARVTQTPRHKVTEMGQEVTMRCQPILGHNTVFWYRQTMMQGLELLAYFRNRAPLDDSGMPKDRFSAEMPDATLATLKIQPSEPRDSAVYFCASGLANEQFFGPGTRLTVL.

For the CDR3, the DNA is TGTGCCAGCAGCCAGGGACTAGCGGGGAGTCATAAGCAGTACTTC. It is translated as CASSQGLAGSHKQYF. V gene TRBV4-2 combines with J gene TRBJ2-7, with 13 positions matching TRBD2. The CDR3 loop spans 15 amino acids. Germline CDR1 is LGHNA and CDR2 is YNFKEQ. J gave up 8 bases and V 3 bases, and 7 bases lay outside the gene matches.

The chain couples TRBV2 to TRBJ1-1; D is ambiguous. V was shortened by 2 bases and J by 4 bases, with 11 bases between the two germline ends. CDR1 and CDR2 from the germline V gene are SNHLY and FYNNEI. The CDR3 is 14 residues long. The CDR3 reads CASSEPPRSTEAFF. The CDR3 DNA sequence: TGTGCCAGCAGTGAACCGCCTCGGAGCACTGAAGCTTTCTTT.

The rearrangement links TRBV27 to TRBJ2-2; weak D call: TRBD1 (7 bases). The CDR3 totals 16 residues. V gave up 0 bases and J gave up 4 bases, with 12 bases separating them. Germline V gives CDR1 MNHEY, CDR2 SMNVEV (reference sequence). The CDR3 loop is CASSLSGGTATGELFF. As DNA, the CDR3 is TGTGCCAGCAGTTTATCCGGAGGGACAGCCACCGGGGAGCTGTTTTTT.

The genes are TRBV12-3 or TRBV12-4 and TRBJ2-1, with TRBD1 matching 8 bases. This CDR3 is built from 13 residues. After removal of 5 bases from V and 12 bases from J, the junction contained 9 bases not matched to a gene. CDR3 sequence (DNA): TGTGCCAGCAGTGATACAGGGACAGGTCTGCAGTTCTTC. Protein product: CASSDTGTGLQFF.

The V and J genes are TRBV7-3 and TRBJ2-7, with a weak D call TRBD2 (6 bases). V gave up 5 bases and J gave up 5 bases, with 10 bases separating them. CDR1 is SGHTA, CDR2 FQGTGA, per germline. The CDR3 runs 12 residues. The CDR3 nucleotides are TGTGCCAGCAGCCGACCGGGGGACGAGCAGTACTTC. Protein product: CASSRPGDEQYF. Full variable domain (missing parts from reference TRBV7-3 and TRBJ2-7): GAGVSQTPSNKVTEKGKYVELRCDPISGHTALYWYRQSLGQGPEFLIYFQGTGAADDSGLPNDRFFAVRPEGSVSTLKIQRTERGDSAVYLCASSRPGDEQYFGPGTRLTVT.

The CDR3 region is CARNRAPDTQYF. The CDR3 region has the DNA TGTGCCAGGAACAGGGCCCCAGATACGCAGTATTTT. The chain couples TRBV6-4 to TRBJ2-3, with D possibly TRBD1 on 6 matching bases. Germline CDR1 is MRHNA and CDR2 is SNTAGT. V lost 9 bases to trimming and J lost 4 bases, with 11 bases between them. The CDR3 contains 12 residues.

The rearrangement uses TRBV6-5 and TRBJ2-1; 7 positions agree with TRBD2. The CDR3 length is 16 residues. V was pared by 0 bases and J by 5 bases, with 7 bases of the junction left unmatched. Germline loops: CDR1 MNHEY, CDR2 SVGAGI. CDR3 loop: CASSYSNSAGDNEQFF. CDR3 sequence (DNA): TGTGCCAGCAGTTACTCGAACAGTGCGGGGGACAATGAGCAGTTCTTC.

The chain carries TRBV19 and TRBJ2-3; 12 bases line up with TRBD2. This CDR3 is built from 16 residues. CDR1 LNHDA and CDR2 SQIVND come from the germline V gene (reference sequence). Trimming at V came to 2 bases and at J to 7 bases, leaving 7 bases not matched to a gene. The chain's CDR3 is CASSIIPSGGAYTQYF. CDR3 DNA sequence: TGTGCCAGTAGTATAATTCCTAGCGGGGGGGCTTATACGCAGTATTTT.

The chain couples TRBV27 to TRBJ1-2; possible D gene TRBD1, 5 bases. In germline, CDR1 is MNHEY, CDR2 SMNVEV (reference sequence). Trimming left V 5 bases short and J 3 bases short, with 10 bases between. The CDR3 is made up of 13 amino acids. For the CDR3, the DNA is TGTGCCAGCAGTCCAGGGATTGACTATGGCTACACCTTC. Encoded protein: CASSPGIDYGYTF.

The chain links TRBV4-1 to TRBJ2-7; 11 positions match TRBD2. Germline-derived CDR1 and CDR2 are MGHRA and YSYEKL. The CDR3 consists of 15 residues. The V and J ends lost 3 bases and 2 bases, in that order; junction bases with no gene match: 3. CDR3 nucleotide sequence: TGCGCCAGCAGCCAGGGACTAGCGGATACCTACGAGCAGTACTTC. This gives the protein CASSQGLADTYEQYF.

The gene calls are TRBV6-5 and TRBJ1-2; no clear D. V shed 1 base and J shed 7 bases, with 4 bases lying between them. CDR3 length: 11 residues. Germline assignment: CDR1 MNHEY and CDR2 SVGAGI. This chain's CDR3 is CASSYYGGYTF. The CDR3 DNA sequence: TGTGCCAGCAGTTACTACGGTGGCTACACCTTC.

V and J are TRBV6-2 or TRBV6-3 and TRBJ2-4, with 7 bases fitting TRBD1. Germline CDR1 reads MNHEY; CDR2 reads SVGEGT. V lost 5 bases, J lost 0 bases, and 19 bases stayed unmatched. The CDR3 is 20 residues long. CDR3 nucleotides: TGTGCCAGCAGTACGCCGTTAGGGGACAGCGGATCTATAGCCAAAAACATTCAGTACTTC. It codes for CASSTPLGDSGSIAKNIQYF.

This clone was found once. The chain combines TRBV7-9 with TRBJ1-2; 8 positions match TRBD1. This CDR3 has 14 residues. Germline assignment: CDR1 SEHNR and CDR2 FQNEAQ (reference sequence). V shed 1 base and J 5 bases; nucleotides not matched to a gene: 3. CDR3 sequence: CASSLGTGRYGYTF. CDR3 in DNA: TGTGCCAGCAGCTTAGGGACAGGGAGGTATGGCTACACCTTC. Complete variable domain (other parts from reference TRBV7-9 and TRBJ1-2): DTGVSQNPRHKITKRGQNVTFRCDPISEHNRLYWYRQTLGQGPEFLTYFQNEAQLEKSRLLSDRFSAERPKGSFSTLEIQRTEQGDSAMYLCASSLGTGRYGYTFGSGTRLTVV.

This chain links TRBV5-1 with TRBJ2-7, with D hard to call. From germline, CDR1 is SGHRS and CDR2 YFSETQ. This CDR3 is 14 amino acids long. V was trimmed by 4 bases and J by 5 bases, leaving 16 bases between them. The CDR3 sequence: CASSPGYPSDEQYF. The CDR3 nucleotides are TGCGCCAGCAGCCCAGGATACCCGTCGGACGAGCAGTACTTC. Looking up the rest from reference TRBV5-1 and TRBJ2-7 gives the full variable domain: KAGVTQTPRYLIKTRGQQVTLSCSPISGHRSVSWYQQTPGQGLQFLFEYFSETQRNKGNFPGRFSGRQFSNSRSEMNVSTLELGDSALYLCASSPGYPSDEQYFGPGTRLTVT.

V is TRBV7-2 and J is TRBJ1-1; no clear D. Looked up from germline, CDR1 is SGHTA and CDR2 is FQGNSA. The CDR3 totals 13 residues. Trimming took 5 bases from V and 10 from J, leaving 17 bases between them. The CDR3 DNA sequence: TGTGCCAGCAGCCGAGAAAGTCCCCCTCGAGCTTTCTTT. Protein product: CASSRESPPRAFF.

The rearrangement joins TRBV12-5 to TRBJ1-4, with D possibly matching TRBD1 (5 bases). Deletions cut 0 bases from V and 12 bases from J, with 11 bases between. CDR1 and CDR2 from the germline V gene are LGHNT and FRNRAP. CDR3 length equals 13 residues. CDR3 loop: CASGLVLTGELFF. Here the CDR3 DNA reads TGTGCTAGTGGTTTGGTACTCACAGGAGAACTGTTTTTT.

The V gene is TRBV27, the J gene TRBJ2-6, with a possible D match to TRBD2 (7 bases). Germline CDR1 and CDR2: MNHEY and SMNVEV (reference sequence). The V end lost 5 bases, the J end lost 2 bases, and 10 bases lay between the germline ends. This CDR3 is 15 amino acids long. The CDR3 DNA is TGTGCCAGCAGTGGGGGGGCAGCTGGGGCCAACGTCCTGACTTTC. This codes for CASSGGAAGANVLTF.

The table lists this clone with a count of one. The J gene is TRBJ2-5, the V gene TRBV7-2, with 15 bases aligning to TRBD2. CDR3 size: 17 residues. Trimming removed 5 bases from V and 2 bases from J; junction bases left unmatched: 6. Germline values: CDR1 SGHTA, CDR2 FQGNSA. CDR3 coding DNA: TGTGCCAGCAGCAGGGGACTAGCGGGGGGCCTACAAGAGACCCAGTACTTC. It translates to CASSRGLAGGLQETQYF.

The chain combines TRBV12-5 with TRBJ1-4; no clear D gene. This CDR3 is 18 amino acids long. The germline V and J ends were trimmed by 3 bases and 7 bases, with 24 bases remaining between them. Germline CDR1 and CDR2: LGHNT and FRNRAP. The CDR3 DNA sequence: TGTGCTAGTGGTTTTATCCCGGGTCATCCCTATCTTCGTGAAAAACTGTTTTTT. Protein: CASGFIPGHPYLREKLFF. The whole variable domain, filled in from reference TRBV12-5 and TRBJ1-4, reads DARVTQTPRHKVTEMGQEVTMRCQPILGHNTVFWYRQTMMQGLELLAYFRNRAPLDDSGMPKDRFSAEMPDATLATLKIQPSEPRDSAVYFCASGFIPGHPYLREKLFFGSGTQLSVL.

This chain connects TRBV18 to TRBJ1-4; D is unresolved. In germline, CDR1 is KGHSH, CDR2 LQKENI. V was shortened by 0 bases and J by 7 bases, with 12 bases between the two germline ends. The CDR3 covers 15 residues. CDR3 bases: TGTGCCAGCTCACCACCACGACAAGGAGGTGAAAAACTGTTTTTT. Residues: CASSPPRQGGEKLFF.

This chain connects TRBV19 to TRBJ2-3, with TRBD1 matching over 8 bases. Germline V gene sequence: CDR1 LNHDA, CDR2 SQIVND (reference sequence). The CDR3 sequence is 15 residues long. After removal of 10 bases from V and 4 bases from J, the junction contained 13 bases not matched to a gene. CDR3 sequence: CATHRTGSVSDTQYF. In nucleotides, the CDR3 is TGTGCCACCCATCGGACAGGGAGTGTGTCAGATACGCAGTATTTT.

A remark on this clone: The same CDR3 can be traced to other DNA sequences in this sample. The V and J genes are TRBV29-1 and TRBJ1-1; D gene ambiguous. CDR1 and CDR2 (germline): SQVTM, ANQGSEA. The CDR3 sequence is 10 residues long. The V end was cut by 6 bases, the J end by 1 base, with 3 bases between. CDR3 coding DNA: TGCAGCGTCCAGAACACTGAAGCTTTCTTT. Translated, it gives CSVQNTEAFF.

This clone was counted a single time. This chain joins TRBV19 and TRBJ1-1; no definite D call. Per the germline V gene, CDR1 is LNHDA and CDR2 is SQIVND (reference sequence). The CDR3 sequence is 13 residues long. Trimming shortened V by 5 bases and J by 8 bases, and 15 bases separated the two germline ends. For the CDR3, the DNA is TGTGCCAGTAGTCTAGCGAGTGGTTGGGAAGCTTTCTTT. It specifies CASSLASGWEAFF.

J is TRBJ2-5 and V is TRBV11-3, with D possibly being TRBD1 (5 bases). Germline CDR1 reads SGHNT; CDR2 reads YENEEA. There are 13 residues in the CDR3. The V end lost 1 base, the J end lost 5 bases, and 8 bases lay between the germline ends. CDR3 DNA sequence: TGTGCCAGCAGCTTAGGACAGAGGGAGACCCAGTACTTC. Its translation: CASSLGQRETQYF.

The count of this clone is one. This sample also contains other DNA sequences that code for the same CDR3. The gene calls are TRBV5-1 and TRBJ2-3; D perhaps matches TRBD2 (5 bases). Germline V gene sequence: CDR1 SGHRS, CDR2 YFSETQ. The V end lost 5 bases, the J end lost 0 bases, and 10 bases lay between the germline ends. The CDR3 has 14 amino acids. This chain's CDR3 is CASSLWTSTDTQYF. The CDR3 DNA sequence: TGCGCCAGCAGTTTGTGGACTAGCACAGATACGCAGTATTTT.

V and J are TRBV5-1 and TRBJ2-7, with 8 bases matching TRBD1. Germline V lookup: CDR1 SGHRS, CDR2 YFSETQ. With 2 bases clipped from V and 5 bases from J, the junction kept 9 bases outside the gene matches. There are 15 residues in the CDR3. CDR3 sequence (DNA): TGCGCCAGCAGCTTAACAGGGGGGATATTTCACGAGCAGTACTTC. Its protein product is CASSLTGGIFHEQYF.

The rearrangement joins TRBV2 to TRBJ1-4, with D possibly matching TRBD1 (6 bases). The germline CDR1 and CDR2 sequences are SNHLY and FYNNEI. Between the trimmed V and J ends, which lost 6 bases and 0 bases, there was a span of 11 bases. The CDR3 consists of 15 residues. The CDR3 coding sequence is TGTGCCAGCAGGTGGACAGAAACAACTAATGAAAAACTGTTTTTT. Translating it yields CASRWTETTNEKLFF.

V usage is TRBV9 and J usage is TRBJ2-3; the match to TRBD2 covers 13 bases. This CDR3 comprises 18 residues. CDR1 is SGDLS, CDR2 YYNGEE, per germline. V gave up 4 bases and J gave up 1 base; unmatched junction bases: 9. In DNA, the CDR3 is TGTGCCAGCAGCAAGACTAGCGGGGGGTCCCATGGCACAGATACGCAGTATTTT. Translating it yields CASSKTSGGSHGTDTQYF.

The gene calls are TRBV6-4 and TRBJ2-3; TRBD2 matches 9 bases. Germline values: CDR1 MRHNA, CDR2 SNTAGT. The CDR3 covers 16 residues. Unmatched junction bases numbered 10, after V lost 3 bases and J lost 6 bases. CDR3 sequence reads: CASSEIAGTSSDTQYF. CDR3 coding DNA: TGTGCCAGCAGTGAGATAGCCGGGACTAGCTCGGATACGCAGTATTTT.

V gene TRBV27 combines with J gene TRBJ1-4, with TRBD1 matching over 8 bases. Germline lookup yields CDR1 MNHEY and CDR2 SMNVEV (reference sequence). The CDR3 is made up of 13 amino acids. The junction had 3 bases not matched to a gene; V was cut back by 5 bases and J by 7 bases. The CDR3 DNA sequence: TGTGCCAGCAGTGGTACAGGGGGTGAAAAACTGTTTTTT. It encodes CASSGTGGEKLFF.